These 14 T cell receptor beta chains were sequenced from one sample in a study of beta chain features in type 1 diabetes. Their specific antigens are unknown. Study-wide results and limits: Type 1 diabetes patients showed a moderate but significant shortening of TCRB CDR3s in all four CD4+ subsets.

Expressed TCRB transcripts were sequenced after all isolated RNA was converted to cDNA. Profiled with immunoSEQ multiplex PCR; TCRdb holds only in-frame clones, not every one. The sample has 250,000 to 300,000 clones, approximately 25% seen once; the top ten hold roughly 0.013%. Sequencing used naive CD4+ T cells from blood. Source of these receptors: a young woman with type 1 diabetes.

This sequence joins TRBV18 and TRBJ1-1, with TRBD1 identical over 7 bases. The V segment lost 3 bases and the J segment 4 bases; nucleotides outside the gene matches: 2. The V gene's germline CDR1 is KGHSH and CDR2 LQKENI. The CDR3 sequence is 13 residues long. The CDR3 sequence is CASSPDRVTEAFF. CDR3 sequence (DNA): TGTGCCAGCTCACCTGACAGGGTCACTGAAGCTTTCTTT. Supplemented by reference TRBV18 and TRBJ1-1, the full variable domain reads NAGVMQNPRHLVRRRGQEARLRCSPMKGHSHVYWYRQLPEEGLKFMVYLQKENIIDESGMPKERFSAEFPKEGPSILRIQQVVRGDSAAYFCASSPDRVTEAFFGQGTRLTVV.

This clone was seen only a few times. The rearrangement links TRBV7-9 to TRBJ2-2; 8 bases align to TRBD1. V was clipped by 6 bases and J by 7 bases; unmatched bases: 10. CDR3 length: 15 residues. Germline V gene data show CDR1 as SEHNR and CDR2 as FQNEAQ (reference sequence). This chain's CDR3 is CASSFAGGRDGELFF. The CDR3, as DNA: TGTGCCAGCAGTTTCGCAGGGGGCCGGGACGGGGAGCTGTTTTTT.

The chain recombines TRBV7-9 with TRBJ2-7, with 8 bases aligning to TRBD1. V shed 5 bases and J 2 bases; nucleotides not matched to a gene: 8. Germline CDR1 SEHNR, CDR2 FQNEAQ (reference sequence). The CDR3 spans 15 residues. The CDR3 coding sequence is TGTGCCAGCAGCCCGGCCGGGACAGGCACCTACGAGCAGTACTTC. Its translation is CASSPAGTGTYEQYF.

The chain uses TRBV7-9 and TRBJ1-2; TRBD1 agrees at 9 bases. Trimming at V came to 4 bases and at J to 4 bases, leaving 7 bases not matched to a gene. The CDR3 is 15 residues long. CDR1 is SEHNR and CDR2 is FQNEAQ in the germline V gene (reference sequence). The CDR3 DNA is TGTGCCAGCAGCTCGATTACAGGGGGCCTCTATGGCTACACCTTC. It is translated as CASSSITGGLYGYTF.

This clone turned up a few times. The chain employs TRBV15 and TRBJ2-7, with 12 bases aligning to TRBD2. Trimming removed 0 bases from V and 4 bases from J; junction bases left unmatched: 1. This CDR3 comprises 15 residues. Germline loops: CDR1 LNHNV, CDR2 YYDKDF (reference sequence). CDR3 in amino acids: CATSRELAGGYEQYF. CDR3 DNA: TGTGCCACCAGCAGAGAACTAGCGGGAGGTTACGAGCAGTACTTC.

The rearrangement links TRBV5-4 to TRBJ2-3; 7 nucleotides agree with TRBD1. The germline V gene has CDR1 SGHNT and CDR2 YYREEE (reference sequence). The CDR3 sequence is 16 residues long. J lost 0 bases, V lost 5 bases, and 9 bases had no gene match. This CDR3 reads CASRQEEDRSTDTQYF. The CDR3, as DNA: TGTGCCAGCAGACAAGAGGAGGACAGGAGCACAGATACGCAGTATTTT.

This clone was counted between two and nine times. The chain employs TRBV7-8 and TRBJ2-7, with D possibly matching TRBD1 (6 bases). The length of the CDR3 is 15 residues. From germline, CDR1 is SGHVS and CDR2 FQNEAQ. The ends were cut back, 6 bases at V and 0 bases at J, with 15 bases in the middle. The CDR3 loop reads CASRPYRDPSYEQYF. In nucleotides, the CDR3 is TGTGCCAGCAGACCTTACAGGGACCCCTCCTACGAGCAGTACTTC. Full variable domain (rest looked up from reference TRBV7-8 and TRBJ2-7): GAGVSQSPRYKVAKRGQDVALRCDPISGHVSLFWYQQALGQGPEFLTYFQNEAQLDKSGLPSDRFFAERPEGSVSTLKIQRTQQEDSAVYLCASRPYRDPSYEQYFGPGTRLTVT.

The chain carries TRBV29-1 and TRBJ2-7, with 11 bases that match TRBD2. The V gene's germline CDR1 is SQVTM and CDR2 ANQGSEA. The CDR3 is 19 amino acids. The J segment lost 3 bases and the V segment lost 6 bases, leaving 22 bases of the junction unmatched. The CDR3 DNA follows: TGCAGCGTCGGTGAGCCCGGGACTAGCGGAATTACCTTTGGCTACGAGCAGTACTTC. Protein product: CSVGEPGTSGITFGYEQYF.

This clone has a handful of counts. The chain links TRBV5-1 to TRBJ1-1, with 11 positions matching TRBD1. Trimming at V came to 4 bases and at J to 4 bases, leaving 6 bases not matched to a gene. Germline CDR1 and CDR2: SGHRS and YFSETQ. CDR3 length: 15 amino acids. CDR3 sequence: CASSIGQGAITEAFF. DNA for the CDR3: TGCGCCAGCAGCATAGGACAGGGGGCAATCACTGAAGCTTTCTTT.

V is TRBV5-1 and J is TRBJ2-3; D ambiguous. CDR1 is SGHRS and CDR2 is YFSETQ in the germline V gene. V lost 1 base, J lost 3 bases, and 12 bases lay in between. The CDR3 is 15 residues long. DNA of the CDR3: TGCGCCAGCAGCTTGTTGCCGGAGACTACAGATACGCAGTATTTT. Translating gives CASSLLPETTDTQYF.

The table lists this clone with a few counts. The chain uses TRBV10-3 and TRBJ2-5, with D possibly TRBD1 on 6 matching bases. The V gene lost 5 bases and the J gene lost 3 bases, with 13 bases spanning the gap. Germline-derived CDR1 and CDR2 are ENHRY and SYGVKD. This CDR3 region has 14 residues. This CDR3 reads CAISRTGTEETQYF. The CDR3 DNA follows: TGTGCCATCAGTCGAACAGGGACCGAAGAGACCCAGTACTTC.

This chain links TRBV4-1 with TRBJ2-1; D might be TRBD2 (5 bases). Germline V lookup: CDR1 MGHRA, CDR2 YSYEKL. The CDR3 length is 14 residues. V was trimmed by 3 bases and J by 7 bases, leaving 13 bases between them. CDR3 residues: CASSHSHRENEQFF. In nucleotides, the CDR3 is TGCGCCAGCAGCCACTCCCATCGGGAAAATGAGCAGTTCTTC.

This clone was detected a few times. The V call is TRBV30, the J call TRBJ1-2; TRBD1 matches at 7 bases. Germline V CDR1 and CDR2: GTSNPN, SVGIG (reference sequence). The CDR3 spans 13 residues. V lost 2 bases to trimming and J lost 8 bases; unmatched junction nucleotides: 8. This chain's CDR3 is CAWSPDRVVGYTF. The DNA for the CDR3 is TGTGCCTGGAGTCCCGACAGGGTCGTCGGCTACACCTTC.

This clone has just a few counts. The gene calls are TRBV30 and TRBJ1-2; TRBD1 agrees at 8 bases. The CDR3 has 14 amino acids. Germline V gene lookup returns CDR1 GTSNPN and CDR2 SVGIG (reference sequence). V dropped 1 base and J dropped 7; count of bases not matched to a gene: 8. The CDR3 loop is CAWSEQGAVGGYTF. CDR3 nucleotide sequence: TGTGCCTGGAGTGAGCAGGGGGCTGTGGGTGGCTACACCTTC.